A selection of T cell receptor beta chains follows, all from one sample in a study of cytomegalovirus exposure and HLA in healthy donors. Produced via immunoSEQ multiplex PCR; TCRdb's table is partial and in-frame only. The sample records 110,000 or so clones, 77% being singletons. Sequenced material: PBMCs. The source of these receptors is a man between 40 and 49 years old in good health and CMV-seropositive. CDR3s include the opening cysteine and the closing phenylalanine or tryptophan. The order of the fields is clone size, J gene, D gene, V gene, CDR3 DNA, CDR3 protein. A D gene is named only where the DNA matches it firmly. Part of the rows lack a size; the others show once, few, many or a class for expanded clones.

.,TRBJ1-4,TRBD1,TRBV5-4,TGTGCCAGCAGCTTGGATTATTGCAGGGGGCGGAATGAAAAACTGTTTTTT,CASSLDYCRGRNEKLFF
once,TRBJ2-2,.,TRBV29-1,TGCAGCGTCCGTGGGGCCCGCGGCACCGGGGAGCTGTTTTTT,CSVRGARGTGELFF
few,TRBJ1-1,TRBD1,TRBV7-2,TGTGCCAGCGTTCAACGGCCGGGACAGGGGGCGGTGGGGACTGAAGCTTTCTTT,CASVQRPGQGAVGTEAFF
.,TRBJ1-1,.,TRBV4-3,TGCGCCAGCAGCCAAGATCGCCAGGGAAGGGCTGAAGCTTTCTTT,CASSQDRQGRAEAFF
.,TRBJ2-7,TRBD2,TRBV5-1,TGCGCCAGCAGTCTTTCCGGACTAGCGGGGTCTAGCTCCTACGAGCAGTACTTC,CASSLSGLAGSSSYEQYF
.,TRBJ2-2,TRBD1,TRBV7-3,TGTGCCAGCAGGTCACAGGGGTCCGGGGAGCTGTTTTTT,CASRSQGSGELFF
.,TRBJ2-7,TRBD1,TRBV15,TGTGCCACCAGCAGAGGGTCGGGACAGGAGTTGCCCTACGAGCAGTACTTC,CATSRGSGQELPYEQYF
.,TRBJ1-6,.,TRBV7-3,TGTGCCAGCAGCGCCTCGACAGGATTTTATAATTCACCCCTCCACTTT,CASSASTGFYNSPLHF
few,TRBJ2-3,.,TRBV25-1,TGTGCCAGCAGTGACAGGCGCACAGATACGCAGTATTTT,CASSDRRTDTQYF
.,TRBJ2-7,TRBD2,TRBV25-1,TGTGCCAGCAGTGTAACCGGGACTAGCAGCTACGAGCAGTACTTC,CASSVTGTSSYEQYF
.,TRBJ1-1,.,TRBV28,TGTGCCAGCAGTCCGGACACTGAAGCTTTCTTT,CASSPDTEAFF
.,TRBJ1-1,.,TRBV2,TGTGCCAGCAGTTTGACAGCAATGAACACTGAAGCTTTCTTT,CASSLTAMNTEAFF
.,TRBJ2-6,.,TRBV6-5,TGTGCCAGCAGTTACTCAGGGAGCTCTGGGGCCAACGTCCTGACTTTC,CASSYSGSSGANVLTF
.,TRBJ2-3,.,TRBV7-2,TGTGCCAGCAGCCGACTCGCAGATACGCAGTATTTT,CASSRLADTQYF
.,TRBJ2-5,TRBD1,TRBV5-4,TGTGCCAGCAGCCGGGACAGGGGGCAGGAGACCCAGTACTTC,CASSRDRGQETQYF
once,TRBJ1-1,TRBD1,TRBV7-9,TGTGCCAGCAGCTTAGACAGGGGAGGACCCCGAGCTTTCTTT,CASSLDRGGPRAFF
.,TRBJ1-1,TRBD1,TRBV5-1,TGCGCCAGCAGCTATCCCGGGACAGGTATGAACACTGAAGCTTTCTTT,CASSYPGTGMNTEAFF
.,TRBJ1-5,TRBD1,TRBV10-2,TGCGCCAGCAGCCCGACAGGGGGCCGGGGCAATCAGCCCCAGCATTTT,CASSPTGGRGNQPQHF
large,TRBJ1-3,.,TRBV7-9,TGTGCCAGCAGCTTGGTAGGGGCCAACTCTGGAAACACCATATATTTT,CASSLVGANSGNTIYF
.,TRBJ2-4,.,TRBV11-3,TGTGCCAGCAGCTTGGACCAGGGAAGGAAGACCAAAAACATTCAGTACTTC,CASSLDQGRKTKNIQYF
.,TRBJ1-4,.,TRBV7-6,TGTGCCAGCAGCCCCACAAGGGGGAATGAAAAACTGTTTTTT,CASSPTRGNEKLFF
.,TRBJ2-5,TRBD1,TRBV5-1,TGCGCCAGCAGCCCAGGGACAGGGGAAGAGACCCAGTACTTC,CASSPGTGEETQYF
.,TRBJ2-3,TRBD1,TRBV5-1,TGCGCCAGCAGCCAAGAAAGGACAGGGGCACCAGATACGCAGTATTTT,CASSQERTGAPDTQYF
.,TRBJ2-1,TRBD2,TRBV19,TGTGCCAGTAGTATAGACCTTTACGGAGCGGGGGGGAGGAATGAGCAGTTCTTC,CASSIDLYGAGGRNEQFF
.,TRBJ1-2,.,TRBV5-1,TGCGCCAGCAGCTGGGGAGTCAGGAGTGGCTACACCTTC,CASSWGVRSGYTF
.,TRBJ2-7,.,TRBV7-2,TGTGCCAGCAGCCGCGGGGACAGCTCCTACGAGCAGTACTTC,CASSRGDSSYEQYF
.,TRBJ2-2,.,TRBV4-3,TGCGCCAGCAGCCAAGGCAGGGGGAACACCGGGGAGCTGTTTTTT,CASSQGRGNTGELFF
.,TRBJ1-5,.,TRBV6-6,TGTGCCAGCAGTCAGGGTTTGAGCAATCAGCCCCAGCATTTT,CASSQGLSNQPQHF
few,TRBJ2-2,TRBD1,TRBV6-5,TGTGCCAGTGGGACAGGGGACACCGGGGAGCTGTTTTTT,CASGTGDTGELFF
.,TRBJ2-1,TRBD2,TRBV2,TGTGCCAGCAGTGAGGGGGGCGGGGGGGCCTACAATGAGCAGTTCTTC,CASSEGGGGAYNEQFF
.,TRBJ1-2,TRBD1,TRBV6-5,TGTGCCAGCAGTTTTAGGGGGCTCGGCTACACCTTC,CASSFRGLGYTF
.,TRBJ1-6,TRBD1,TRBV6-5,TGTGCCAGCAGTTACTTGGACAGGGGAAAAAATTCACCCCTCCACTTT,CASSYLDRGKNSPLHF
.,TRBJ1-4,.,TRBV28,TGTGCCAGCACCGGAGGCGGTAATGAAAAACTGTTTTTT,CASTGGGNEKLFF
.,TRBJ1-4,TRBD1,TRBV30,TGTGCCTGGCTGCCGGGAGGGGGCAATGAAAAACTGTTTTTT,CAWLPGGGNEKLFF
.,TRBJ1-6,.,TRBV28,TGTGCCAGCAGCCTTATCTCCGGGGAAGCCGAAAGTTTGACCCTCCACTTT,CASSLISGEAESLTLHF
.,TRBJ1-4,.,TRBV18,TGTGCCAGCTCACCGCCCGGGGGGAATGAAAAACTGTTTTTT,CASSPPGGNEKLFF
few,TRBJ2-7,TRBD2,TRBV4-1,TGCGCCAGCAGCCAAGATACTAGCGGGGGATCTTACTCCTACGAGCAGTACTTC,CASSQDTSGGSYSYEQYF
.,TRBJ2-3,TRBD2,TRBV7-3,TGTGCCAGCAGCTTAAATAGCGGGGGGCGGTCTTTGTATTTT,CASSLNSGGRSLYF
.,TRBJ2-3,.,TRBV7-2,TGTGCCAGCAACTCCAAAACCCAAACAGATACGCAGTATTTT,CASNSKTQTDTQYF
.,TRBJ2-7,TRBD1,TRBV6-5,TGTGCCAGCAGTATCCGACAGGGCTCCTACGAGCAGTACTTC,CASSIRQGSYEQYF
.,TRBJ1-6,.,TRBV10-3,TGTGCCATCAGTGAGTCTCCGGGAAATTCACCCCTCCACTTT,CAISESPGNSPLHF